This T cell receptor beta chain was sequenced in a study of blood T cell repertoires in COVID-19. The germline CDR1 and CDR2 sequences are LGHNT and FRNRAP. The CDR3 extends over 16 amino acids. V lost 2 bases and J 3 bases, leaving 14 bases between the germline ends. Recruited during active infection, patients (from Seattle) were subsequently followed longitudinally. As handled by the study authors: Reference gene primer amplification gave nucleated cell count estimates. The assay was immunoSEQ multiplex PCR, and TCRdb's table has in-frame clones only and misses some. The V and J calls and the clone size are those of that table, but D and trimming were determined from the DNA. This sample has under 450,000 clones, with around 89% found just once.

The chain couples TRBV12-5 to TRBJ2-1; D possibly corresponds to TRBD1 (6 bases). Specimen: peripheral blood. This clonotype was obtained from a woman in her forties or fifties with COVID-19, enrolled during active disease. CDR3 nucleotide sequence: TGTGCTAGTGGTTTGCCAATCAGGGGCGGCTACAATGAGCAGTTCTTC. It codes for CASGLPIRGGYNEQFF.